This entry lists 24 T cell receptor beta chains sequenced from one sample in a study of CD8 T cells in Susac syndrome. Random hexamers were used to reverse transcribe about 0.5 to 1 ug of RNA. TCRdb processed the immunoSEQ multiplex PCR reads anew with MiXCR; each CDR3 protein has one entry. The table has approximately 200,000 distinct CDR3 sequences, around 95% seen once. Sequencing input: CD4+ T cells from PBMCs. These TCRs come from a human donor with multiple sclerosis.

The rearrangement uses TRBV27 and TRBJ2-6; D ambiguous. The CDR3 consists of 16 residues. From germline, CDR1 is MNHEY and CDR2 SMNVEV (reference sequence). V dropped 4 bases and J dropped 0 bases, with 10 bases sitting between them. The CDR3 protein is CASSYRILSGANVLTF. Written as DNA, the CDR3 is TGTGCCAGCAGTTACCGGATCCTCTCTGGGGCCAACGTCCTGACTTTC.

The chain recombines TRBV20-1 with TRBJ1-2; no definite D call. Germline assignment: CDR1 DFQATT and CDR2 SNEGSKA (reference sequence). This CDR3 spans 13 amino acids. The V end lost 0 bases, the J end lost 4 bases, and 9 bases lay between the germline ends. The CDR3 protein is CSARDRSLYGYTF. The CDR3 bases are TGCAGTGCTAGAGATCGGTCCCTCTATGGCTACACCTTC.

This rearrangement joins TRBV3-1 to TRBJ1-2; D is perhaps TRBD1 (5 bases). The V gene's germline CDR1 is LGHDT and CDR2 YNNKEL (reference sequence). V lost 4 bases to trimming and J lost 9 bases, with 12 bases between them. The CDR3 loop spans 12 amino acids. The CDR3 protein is CASSPVRGSYTF. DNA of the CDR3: TGTGCCAGCAGCCCCGTGCGGGGGAGCTACACCTTC.

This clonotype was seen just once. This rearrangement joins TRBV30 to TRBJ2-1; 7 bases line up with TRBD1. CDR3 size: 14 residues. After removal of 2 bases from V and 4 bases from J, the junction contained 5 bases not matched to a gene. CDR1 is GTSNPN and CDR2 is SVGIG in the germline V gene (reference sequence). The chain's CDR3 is CAWSPGQIYNEQFF. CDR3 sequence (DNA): TGTGCCTGGAGTCCGGGACAGATATACAATGAGCAGTTCTTC.

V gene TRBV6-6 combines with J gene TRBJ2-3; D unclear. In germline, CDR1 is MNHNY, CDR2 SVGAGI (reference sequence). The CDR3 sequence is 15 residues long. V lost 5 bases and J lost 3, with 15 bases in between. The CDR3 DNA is TGTGCCAGCAGTCCTCGGCCCGGAGAGACAGATACGCAGTATTTT. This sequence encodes CASSPRPGETDTQYF.

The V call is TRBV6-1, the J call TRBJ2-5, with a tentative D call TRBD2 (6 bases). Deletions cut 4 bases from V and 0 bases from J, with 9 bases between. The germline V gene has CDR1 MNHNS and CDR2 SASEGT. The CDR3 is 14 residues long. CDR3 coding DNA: TGTGCCAGCAGTGGTGGAGGGAACCAAGAGACCCAGTACTTC. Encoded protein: CASSGGGNQETQYF.

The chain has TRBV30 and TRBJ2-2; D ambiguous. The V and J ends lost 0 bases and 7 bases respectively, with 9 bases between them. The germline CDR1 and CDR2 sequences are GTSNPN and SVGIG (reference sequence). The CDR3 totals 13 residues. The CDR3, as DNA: TGTGCCTGGAGTGTTTATGATAACGGGGAGCTGTTTTTT. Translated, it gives CAWSVYDNGELFF.

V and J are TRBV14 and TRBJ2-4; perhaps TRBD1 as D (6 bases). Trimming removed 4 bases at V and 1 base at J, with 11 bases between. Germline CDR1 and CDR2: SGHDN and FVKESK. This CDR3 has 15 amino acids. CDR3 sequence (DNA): TGTGCCAGCAGCCCGTACAGGGAGGCCAAAAACATTCAGTACTTC. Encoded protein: CASSPYREAKNIQYF.

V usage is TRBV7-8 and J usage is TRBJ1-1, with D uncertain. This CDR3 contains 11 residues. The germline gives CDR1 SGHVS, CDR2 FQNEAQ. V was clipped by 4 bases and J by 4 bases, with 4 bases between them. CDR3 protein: CASSSATEAFF. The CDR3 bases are TGTGCCAGCAGCTCAGCCACTGAAGCTTTCTTT.

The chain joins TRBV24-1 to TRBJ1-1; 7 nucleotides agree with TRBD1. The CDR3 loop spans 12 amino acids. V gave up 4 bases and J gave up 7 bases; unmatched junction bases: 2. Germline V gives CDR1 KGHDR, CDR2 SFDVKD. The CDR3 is CATSDRTGEAFF. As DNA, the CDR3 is TGTGCCACCAGTGACCGGACAGGTGAAGCTTTCTTT.

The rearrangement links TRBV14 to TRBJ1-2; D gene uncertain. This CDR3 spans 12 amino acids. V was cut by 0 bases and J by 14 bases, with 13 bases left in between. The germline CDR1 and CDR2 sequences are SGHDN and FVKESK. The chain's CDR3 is CASSQESVSQTF. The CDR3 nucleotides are TGTGCCAGCAGCCAAGAAAGCGTTAGCCAAACCTTC.

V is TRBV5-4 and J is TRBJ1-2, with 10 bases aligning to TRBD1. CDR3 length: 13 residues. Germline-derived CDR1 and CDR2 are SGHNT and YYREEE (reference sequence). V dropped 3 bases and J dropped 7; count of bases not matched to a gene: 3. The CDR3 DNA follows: TGTGCCAGCAGCTCGGGACAGGGGACTGGCTACACCTTC. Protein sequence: CASSSGQGTGYTF.

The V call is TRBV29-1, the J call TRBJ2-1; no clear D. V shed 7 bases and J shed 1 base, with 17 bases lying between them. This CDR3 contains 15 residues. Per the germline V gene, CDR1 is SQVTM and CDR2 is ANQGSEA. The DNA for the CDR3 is TGCAGCGCTGGGATAATGTTGAAATCCTACAATGAGCAGTTCTTC. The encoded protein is CSAGIMLKSYNEQFF.

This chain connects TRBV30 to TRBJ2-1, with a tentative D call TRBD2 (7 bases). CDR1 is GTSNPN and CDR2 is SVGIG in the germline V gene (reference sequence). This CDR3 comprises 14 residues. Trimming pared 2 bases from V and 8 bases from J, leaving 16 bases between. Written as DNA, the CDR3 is TGTGCCTGGAGTCGGGGGGCGCTAGGGGATGAGCAGTTCTTC. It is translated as CAWSRGALGDEQFF.

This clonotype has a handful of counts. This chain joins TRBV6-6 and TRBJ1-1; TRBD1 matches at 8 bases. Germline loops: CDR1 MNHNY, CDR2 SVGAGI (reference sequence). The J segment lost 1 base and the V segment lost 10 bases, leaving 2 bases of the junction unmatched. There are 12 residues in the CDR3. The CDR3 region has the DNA TGTGCCACCGGGACAGGGAACACTGAAGCTTTCTTT. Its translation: CATGTGNTEAFF.

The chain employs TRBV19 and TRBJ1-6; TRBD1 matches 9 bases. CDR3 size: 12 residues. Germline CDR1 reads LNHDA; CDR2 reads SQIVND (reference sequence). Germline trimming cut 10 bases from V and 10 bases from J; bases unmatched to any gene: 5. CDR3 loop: CATGDRVSPLHF. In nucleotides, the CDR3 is TGTGCCACTGGGGACAGGGTATCACCCCTCCACTTT.

The CDR3 nucleotides read TGCAGTGCCAATCGCCGGGAGACCCAGTACTTC. It codes for CSANRRETQYF. The rearrangement joins TRBV20-1 to TRBJ2-5; no clear D gene. Germline values: CDR1 DFQATT, CDR2 SNEGSKA (reference sequence). The CDR3 length is 11 residues. Trimming removed 6 bases from V and 5 bases from J, with 10 bases in between.

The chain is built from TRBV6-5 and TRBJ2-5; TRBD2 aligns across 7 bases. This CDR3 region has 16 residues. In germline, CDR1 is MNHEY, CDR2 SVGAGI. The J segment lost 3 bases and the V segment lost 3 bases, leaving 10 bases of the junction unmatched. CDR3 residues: CASSYGARGGEETQYF. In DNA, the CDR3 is TGTGCCAGCAGTTATGGAGCTCGGGGAGGGGAAGAGACCCAGTACTTC.

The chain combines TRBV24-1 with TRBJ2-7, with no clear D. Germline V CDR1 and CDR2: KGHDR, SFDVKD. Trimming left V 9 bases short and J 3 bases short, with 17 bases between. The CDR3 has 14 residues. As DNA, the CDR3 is TGTGCCACCGGAACCGACACAGTCTACTACGAGCAGTACGTC. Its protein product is CATGTDTVYYEQYV.

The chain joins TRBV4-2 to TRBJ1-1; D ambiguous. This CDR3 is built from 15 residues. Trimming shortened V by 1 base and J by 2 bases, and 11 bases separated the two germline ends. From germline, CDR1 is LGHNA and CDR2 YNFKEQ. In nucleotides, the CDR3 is TGTGCCAGCAGCCAAGGGACCCTAGCAAACACTGAAGCTTTCTTT. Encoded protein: CASSQGTLANTEAFF.

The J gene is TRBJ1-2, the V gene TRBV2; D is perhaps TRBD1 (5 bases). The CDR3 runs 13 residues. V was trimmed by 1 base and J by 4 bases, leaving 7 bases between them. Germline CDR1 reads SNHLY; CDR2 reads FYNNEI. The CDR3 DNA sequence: TGTGCCAGCAGTGAAGAAGGGGTCTATGGCTACACCTTC. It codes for CASSEEGVYGYTF. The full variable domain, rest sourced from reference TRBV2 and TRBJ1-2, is EPEVTQTPSHQVTQMGQEVILRCVPISNHLYFYWYRQILGQKVEFLVSFYNNEISEKSEIFDDQFSVERPDGSNFTLKIRSTKLEDSAMYFCASSEEGVYGYTFGSGTRLTVV.

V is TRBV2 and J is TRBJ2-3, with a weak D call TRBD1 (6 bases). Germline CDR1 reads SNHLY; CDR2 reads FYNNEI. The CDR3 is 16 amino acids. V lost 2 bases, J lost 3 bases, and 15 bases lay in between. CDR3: CASSEIRGQLTDTQYF. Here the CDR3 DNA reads TGTGCCAGCAGTGAAATCCGCGGACAGTTAACAGATACGCAGTATTTT.

CDR3 coding DNA: TGCAGTGCTAGAGATGTGGGGGGCGTCCGTGGGCAGTACTTC. Amino acids: CSARDVGGVRGQYF. The chain has TRBV20-1 and TRBJ2-7, with D possibly called TRBD1 or TRBD2 (6 bases each). CDR3 length equals 14 residues. The germline V and J ends were trimmed by 0 bases and 9 bases, with 18 bases remaining between them. Germline CDR1 reads DFQATT; CDR2 reads SNEGSKA (reference sequence).

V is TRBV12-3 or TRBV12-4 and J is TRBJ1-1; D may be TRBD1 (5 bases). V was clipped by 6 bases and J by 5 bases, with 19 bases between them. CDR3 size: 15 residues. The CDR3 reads CASSPDTGQRTEAFF. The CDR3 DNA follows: TGTGCCAGCAGCCCAGATACAGGACAACGTACTGAAGCTTTCTTT.